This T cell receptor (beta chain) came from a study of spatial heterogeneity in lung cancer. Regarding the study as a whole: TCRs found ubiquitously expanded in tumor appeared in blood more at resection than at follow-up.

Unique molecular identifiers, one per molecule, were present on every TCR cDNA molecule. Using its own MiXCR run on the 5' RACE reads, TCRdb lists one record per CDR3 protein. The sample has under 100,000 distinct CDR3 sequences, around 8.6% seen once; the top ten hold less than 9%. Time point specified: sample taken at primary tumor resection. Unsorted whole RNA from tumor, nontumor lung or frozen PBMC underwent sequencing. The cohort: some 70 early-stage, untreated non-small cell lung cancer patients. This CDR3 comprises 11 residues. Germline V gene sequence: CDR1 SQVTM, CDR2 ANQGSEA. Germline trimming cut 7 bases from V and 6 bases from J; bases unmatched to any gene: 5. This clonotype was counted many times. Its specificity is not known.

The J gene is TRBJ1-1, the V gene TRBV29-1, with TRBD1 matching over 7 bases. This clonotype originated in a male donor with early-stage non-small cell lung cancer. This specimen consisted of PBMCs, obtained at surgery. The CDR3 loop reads CSGRQGAEAFF. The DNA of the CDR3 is TGCAGCGGCAGACAGGGCGCTGAAGCTTTCTTT.